This section outlines one T cell receptor beta chain sequence together with its context. Its specificity is unknown. Produced via immunoSEQ multiplex PCR; TCRdb's table is partial and in-frame only. The table includes roughly 150,000 clones, about nine tenths detected once. The sample is drawn from a study of T cell responses to AZD1222 COVID-19 vaccine. Study-wide results and limits: No day 14 peak samples; only post-peak repertoires were characterized. An increase in Spike-specific TCR breadth and depth was observed after two AZD1222 doses. It should be noted that donors were predominantly white British and more often female, and clonal diversity was possibly underestimated.

Germline CDR1 reads LGHNA; CDR2 reads YSLEER. The V gene end was trimmed by 4 bases and the J gene end by 4 bases; junction bases not matched to a gene: 2. The CDR3 runs to 15 residues. Some second doses came at about 4 weeks and others at about 12 weeks; these were pooled. The clonotype was recovered from an adult who received the AZD1222 COVID-19 vaccine. Source: peripheral blood, taken 28 days after the second AZD1222 dose. The rearrangement uses TRBV4-3 and TRBJ2-3; 13 bases are a match to TRBD2. The CDR3 spells CASSLGLAGADTQYF. The CDR3 DNA is TGCGCCAGCAGCCTCGGACTAGCGGGGGCAGATACGCAGTATTTT.